This section outlines one TCR beta chain sequence together with its context. This sample also contains other DNA sequences that code for the same CDR3. None of the patients had undergone any treatment ahead of thyroid surgery. V lost 6 bases to trimming and J lost 5 bases; unmatched junction nucleotides: 20. CDR3 size: 18 residues. Germline lookup yields CDR1 DFQATT and CDR2 SNEGSKA (reference sequence). The entry originates in a study of metastatic and nonmetastatic thyroid tumors. TCRdb re-clonotyped the PCR reads through MiXCR. The profile shows 37,000 or so clones, about 17% of them singletons. This receptor was identified in a female donor with papillary thyroid cancer or a benign thyroid nodule (not recorded which). Some clones in this sample may be carry-over from other donors' samples. The rearrangement links TRBV20-1 to TRBJ2-3; the match to TRBD1 covers 10 bases. The sequenced material came from blood. Here the CDR3 reads CSAHSFRDRGLPGDTQYF. For the CDR3, the DNA is TGCAGTGCCCACTCATTTCGGGACAGGGGTCTTCCTGGAGATACGCAGTATTTT.